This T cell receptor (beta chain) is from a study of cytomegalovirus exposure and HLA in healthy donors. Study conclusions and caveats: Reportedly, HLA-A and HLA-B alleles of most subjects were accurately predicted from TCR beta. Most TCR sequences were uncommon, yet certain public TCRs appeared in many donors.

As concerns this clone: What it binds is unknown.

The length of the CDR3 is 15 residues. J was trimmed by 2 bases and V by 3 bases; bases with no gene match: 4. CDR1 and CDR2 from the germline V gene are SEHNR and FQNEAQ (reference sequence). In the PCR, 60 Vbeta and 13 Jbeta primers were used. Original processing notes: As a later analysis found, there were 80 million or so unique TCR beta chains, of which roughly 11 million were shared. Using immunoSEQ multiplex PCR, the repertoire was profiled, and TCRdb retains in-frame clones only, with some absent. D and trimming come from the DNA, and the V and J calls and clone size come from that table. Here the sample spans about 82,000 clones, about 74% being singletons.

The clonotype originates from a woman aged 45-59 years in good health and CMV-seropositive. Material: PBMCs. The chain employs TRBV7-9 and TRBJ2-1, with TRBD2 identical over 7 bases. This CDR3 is CASSFSGLPYNEQFF. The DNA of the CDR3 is TGTGCCAGCAGCTTTTCGGGACTACCCTACAATGAGCAGTTCTTC.